This TCR beta chain was sequenced for a study of blood T cell repertoires in COVID-19. At the level of the study: Acute and convalescent COVID-19 specimens originated in the United States, Italy and Spain. Sample material is recorded as cDNA or gDNA derived from T cells, B-cell-depleted T cells, or PBMCs.

In the original processing: Amplification from reference gene primers served as the basis for estimated nucleated cell counts. Sequencing used immunoSEQ multiplex PCR; TCRdb keeps in-frame clones, though not all of them. The V and J calls and clone size come from that table; D and trimming were worked out from the DNA. The profile shows 370,000 or so clones, approximately 77% of them singletons. V lost 3 bases to trimming and J lost 1 base; unmatched junction nucleotides: 10. CDR1 is SGHTA, CDR2 FQGNSA, per germline. The CDR3 covers 18 residues. The gene calls are TRBV7-2 and TRBJ1-1; 11 bases map to TRBD1. The specimen was peripheral blood. The clonotype comes from a human donor with acute or convalescent COVID-19. The donor label of this sample is uncertain. CDR3 bases: TGTGCCAGCAGCTTCCGAACCGGGACAGGGGGTAAGAACACTGAAGCTTTCTTT. It codes for CASSFRTGTGGKNTEAFF. The variable domain in full, completed from reference TRBV7-2 and TRBJ1-1, reads GAGVSQSPSNKVTEKGKDVELRCDPISGHTALYWYRQSLGQGLEFLIYFQGNSAPDKSGLPSDRFSAERTGGSVSTLTIQRTQQEDSAVYLCASSFRTGTGGKNTEAFFGQGTRLTVV.